This TCR beta chain was captured by sequencing in a study of blood T cell repertoires in COVID-19. The CDR3 runs to 13 residues. Looked up from germline, CDR1 is GTSNPN and CDR2 is SVGIG (reference sequence). V lost 3 bases, J lost 5 bases, and 11 bases lay in between. Measured with immunoSEQ multiplex PCR; TCRdb has only the in-frame clones, and not every one. The profile shows roughly 350,000 clones, around 90% of them singletons. The clonotype comes from a woman between 18 and 29 years old who had recovered from COVID-19. This chain joins TRBV30 and TRBJ1-5; tentative D call: TRBD1 (6 bases). Sequencing was performed on peripheral blood. The CDR3 nucleotides are TGTGCCTGGAGCGAGGGGGATTATCAGCCCCAGCATTTT. The encoded protein is CAWSEGDYQPQHF.